The 12 T cell receptor beta chains presented below share a single source sample, sequenced in a study of shared clonotypes between healthy human individuals. Profiled with immunoSEQ multiplex PCR; TCRdb holds only in-frame clones, not every one. Counted here are about 2.5 million clones, 85% to 95% occurring once; the ten biggest clones make up around 0.35%. The sequencing input was naive CD4+ T cells from PBMCs. As to subset: CD45RA+ positively selected. The origin of the receptors is a man younger than 30 in good health. Some clones in this sample may be carry-over from other donors' samples.

The chain uses TRBV5-5 and TRBJ1-4; D ambiguous. V was cut by 1 base and J by 0 bases, with 10 bases left in between. The CDR3 loop spans 16 amino acids. The germline CDR1 and CDR2 sequences are SGHKS and YYEKEE (reference sequence). The CDR3 DNA is TGTGCCAGCAGCTTGAATCCCGTTGCAACTAATGAAAAACTGTTTTTT. As protein: CASSLNPVATNEKLFF.

V and J are TRBV25-1 and TRBJ2-3; a possible D gene is TRBD2 (5 bases). The CDR3 covers 16 residues. The germline CDR1 and CDR2 sequences are MGHDK and SYGVNS. The V and J ends lost 1 base and 1 base respectively, with 12 bases between them. In nucleotides, the CDR3 is TGTGCCAGCAGTGAATCGGTGGGAGCGGGCACAGATACGCAGTATTTT. This translates into CASSESVGAGTDTQYF.

The V gene is TRBV20-1, the J gene TRBJ2-7, with D uncertain. The V end lost 3 bases, the J end lost 6 bases, and 9 bases lay between the germline ends. The CDR3 runs 11 residues. Germline CDR1 and CDR2: DFQATT and SNEGSKA (reference sequence). CDR3 nucleotides: TGCAGTGCTAGCCGGAGTGGCGAGCAGTACTTC. Its protein product is CSASRSGEQYF.

V usage is TRBV18 and J usage is TRBJ1-2, with D uncertain. This CDR3 has 15 residues. Looked up from germline, CDR1 is KGHSH and CDR2 is LQKENI. The germline V and J ends were trimmed by 3 bases and 5 bases, with 16 bases remaining between them. As DNA, the CDR3 is TGTGCCAGCTCACCCGCCGTTGTAGGCGGGTATGGCTACACCTTC. Translating it yields CASSPAVVGGYGYTF.

J is TRBJ2-2 and V is TRBV4-2, with a possible D match to TRBD2 (6 bases). CDR3 length: 16 amino acids. Germline CDR1 is LGHNA and CDR2 is YNFKEQ. V lost 0 bases, J lost 6 bases, and 14 bases lay in between. This CDR3 reads CASSQERQGGAGELFF. CDR3 nucleotide sequence: TGTGCCAGCAGCCAAGAGAGGCAGGGAGGCGCCGGGGAGCTGTTTTTT.

The rearrangement joins TRBV6-5 to TRBJ2-5; D is possibly TRBD2 (7 bases). The germline V gene encodes CDR1 MNHEY and CDR2 SVGAGI. This CDR3 is 15 amino acids long. Trimming took 0 bases from V and 1 from J, leaving 9 bases between them. The CDR3 sequence is CASSYSGGPQETQYF. The CDR3 nucleotides read TGTGCCAGCAGTTACTCGGGGGGGCCCCAAGAGACCCAGTACTTC.

The CDR3 DNA follows: TGTGCCAGCACCACCTCCGCGGGGAATCAAAACTATGGCTACACCTTC. Amino acids: CASTTSAGNQNYGYTF. This chain uses TRBV28 with TRBJ1-2; the D is unclear. The germline V and J ends were trimmed by 7 bases and 2 bases, with 20 bases remaining between them. Germline V gives CDR1 MDHEN, CDR2 SYDVKM. There are 16 residues in the CDR3.

In its sample, this clone was seen once. The rearrangement uses TRBV7-9 and TRBJ2-7; 11 bases agree with TRBD1. Trimming removed 5 bases from V and 6 bases from J; junction bases left unmatched: 6. The CDR3 consists of 14 residues. CDR1 is SEHNR, CDR2 FQNEAQ, per germline (reference sequence). CDR3 sequence (DNA): TGTGCCAGCAGCACCGGGACAGGGGGTATCGAGCAGTACTTC. It translates to CASSTGTGGIEQYF.

The sample holds one count of this clone. This chain uses TRBV19 with TRBJ2-7, with D hard to call. V was trimmed by 3 bases and J by 3 bases, leaving 12 bases between them. This CDR3 spans 14 amino acids. Germline V gives CDR1 LNHDA, CDR2 SQIVND (reference sequence). The DNA of the CDR3 is TGTGCCAGTAGTATCGACTTTACAATCTACGAGCAGTACTTC. It encodes CASSIDFTIYEQYF.

The chain carries TRBV4-2 and TRBJ2-1, with D tentatively TRBD1 (5 bases). V dropped 0 bases and J dropped 6 bases, with 18 bases sitting between them. CDR1 LGHNA and CDR2 YNFKEQ come from the germline V gene. This CDR3 has 17 residues. CDR3 in amino acids: CASSQDIRQGRGNEQFF. The CDR3 DNA follows: TGTGCCAGCAGCCAAGACATTCGGCAGGGTAGGGGCAATGAGCAGTTCTTC.

The V and J genes are TRBV12-5 and TRBJ1-2, with no clear D. Germline V CDR1 and CDR2: LGHNT, FRNRAP. Trimming pared 7 bases from V and 1 base from J, leaving 13 bases between. The CDR3 sequence is 14 residues long. The CDR3 protein is CASAALTFNYGYTF. CDR3 DNA sequence: TGTGCTAGTGCGGCACTGACTTTTAACTATGGCTACACCTTC.

The chain joins TRBV19 to TRBJ1-2; 7 bases are a match to TRBD1. This CDR3 spans 17 amino acids. Per germline, CDR1 LNHDA and CDR2 SQIVND (reference sequence). V was pared by 2 bases and J by 4 bases, with 13 bases of the junction left unmatched. CDR3 bases: TGTGCCAGTAGTATAACCGCAACCGGGACAGAACTCTATGGCTACACCTTC. Residues: CASSITATGTELYGYTF. The full variable domain, its missing parts supplied by reference TRBV19 and TRBJ1-2, is DGGITQSPKYLFRKEGQNVTLSCEQNLNHDAMYWYRQDPGQGLRLIYYSQIVNDFQKGDIAEGYSVSREKKESFPLTVTSAQKNPTAFYLCASSITATGTELYGYTFGSGTRLTVV.